This TCR beta chain was captured in a study of blood T cell repertoires in COVID-19. Study at large: The samples span acute and convalescent COVID-19 from the United States, Italy and Spain. PBMCs, B-cell-depleted T cells, or T cells provided the cDNA or gDNA that made up the material.

With V trimmed by 7 bases and J by 1 base, 4 bases remained unmatched. From germline, CDR1 is MNHEY and CDR2 SVGAGI. The CDR3 runs 14 residues. Original methodology: For nucleated cells, counts were estimated from reference gene primer amplification. Here immunoSEQ multiplex PCR was the method, and the copy in TCRdb shows in-frame clones only, minus some. V and J calls and clone size are given by that table; D and trimming were obtained from the DNA. The sample yields 200,000 or so clones, 88% seen once. The J gene is TRBJ2-1, the V gene TRBV6-5; TRBD1 matches at 7 bases. This clonotype was obtained from an older woman with acute or convalescent COVID-19. The sample taken for sequencing was peripheral blood. CDR3 loop: CASKTGFSYNEQFF. In DNA, the CDR3 is TGTGCCAGCAAGACAGGGTTTTCCTACAATGAGCAGTTCTTC.